This T cell receptor (beta chain) came from a study of shared T cell receptors in the human thymus. The assay was immunoSEQ multiplex PCR, and TCRdb's table has in-frame clones only and misses some. The sample yields more than 300,000 clones, approximately 95% seen once. The CDR3 totals 15 residues. The V end was cut by 2 bases, the J end by 0 bases, with 8 bases between. Germline V lookup: CDR1 SGHTA, CDR2 FQGTGA. This rearrangement joins TRBV7-3 to TRBJ2-1; D possibly corresponds to TRBD2 (6 bases). Sequencing was done on a sample of thymocytes. This receptor was identified in a human donor. The DNA for the CDR3 is TGTGCCAGCAGCTTAGCGGGAAGCTCCTACAATGAGCAGTTCTTC. It translates to CASSLAGSSYNEQFF.